This T cell receptor beta chain was obtained from a study of T cells in Graves' hyperthyroidism and ophthalmopathy. The CDR3 contains 15 residues. Germline CDR1 SGHTS, CDR2 YDEGEE. V was pared by 4 bases and J by 7 bases, with 17 bases between. No ophthalmopathy progression within 18 months constituted stable Graves' hyperthyroidism. Researchers amplified the TCR beta CDR3 regions from RNA transcripts. During a first-round RT-PCR of the TCR CDR3, the HTBI primer set was used. Via MiXCR, TCRdb re-called the multiplex PCR reads, giving one row per CDR3 protein. The sample shows about 680,000 distinct CDR3 sequences, 30% to 40% of them seen only once. This clonotype showed up just once.

The TCR sequence derives from a woman aged 40 to 49 with Graves' hyperthyroidism. V and J are TRBV5-8 and TRBJ1-4; D not resolved. The sample comprised blood. CDR3 region: CASSPYREGGEKLFF. The CDR3, as DNA: TGTGCCAGCAGCCCCTATCGGGAGGGAGGTGAAAAACTGTTTTTT.